This T cell receptor beta chain was found in a study of T-cell reconstitution after alpha-beta-depleted transplantation in children. Findings of the study overall: Surviving recipient cells, namely T cells and thymic progenitors, were the source of high day-60 TCRbeta diversity in some patients. The origin of alpha-beta T cells about two months after transplant was reportedly several hundred expanded graft clones. Among T cells one year after transplant, newly produced cells accounted for most counts and diversity.

For TCRbeta, the library was prepared with unique molecular identifiers. TCRdb reprocessed the PCR reads via MiXCR and lists one record per CDR3 protein. The table includes 150,000 to 250,000 distinct CDR3 sequences, 6.3% detected once. Worth noting for this clonotype: The antigen is unknown.

CDR3 size: 17 residues. V was clipped by 6 bases and J by 6 bases; unmatched bases: 19. Germline loops: CDR1 DFQATT, CDR2 SNEGSKA (reference sequence). The sequence was collected from a girl under three years old with combined immunodeficiency, due to receive a stem cell transplant. This chain connects TRBV20-1 to TRBJ2-1, with 8 bases aligning to TRBD2. The specimen was PBMCs, collected before TCRalphabeta/CD19-depleted stem cell transplant. The CDR3 reads CSADSRYGTRAPNEQFF. CDR3 DNA sequence: TGCAGTGCCGACTCCCGCTACGGGACTAGGGCCCCCAATGAGCAGTTCTTC.